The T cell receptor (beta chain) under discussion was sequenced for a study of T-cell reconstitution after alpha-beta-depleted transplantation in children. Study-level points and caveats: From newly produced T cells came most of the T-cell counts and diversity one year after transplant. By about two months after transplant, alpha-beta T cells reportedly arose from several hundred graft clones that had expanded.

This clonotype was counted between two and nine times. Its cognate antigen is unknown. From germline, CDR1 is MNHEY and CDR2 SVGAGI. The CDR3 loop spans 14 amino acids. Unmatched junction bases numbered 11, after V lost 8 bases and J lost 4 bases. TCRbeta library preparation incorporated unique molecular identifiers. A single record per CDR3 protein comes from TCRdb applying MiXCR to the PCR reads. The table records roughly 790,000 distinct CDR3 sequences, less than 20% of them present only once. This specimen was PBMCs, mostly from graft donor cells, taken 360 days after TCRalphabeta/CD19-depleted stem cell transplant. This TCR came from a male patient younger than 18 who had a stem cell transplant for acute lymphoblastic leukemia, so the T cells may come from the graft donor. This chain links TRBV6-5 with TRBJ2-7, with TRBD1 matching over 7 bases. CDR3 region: CASRAGTALYEQYF. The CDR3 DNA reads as TGTGCCAGCCGCGCCGGGACAGCCCTTTACGAGCAGTACTTC.